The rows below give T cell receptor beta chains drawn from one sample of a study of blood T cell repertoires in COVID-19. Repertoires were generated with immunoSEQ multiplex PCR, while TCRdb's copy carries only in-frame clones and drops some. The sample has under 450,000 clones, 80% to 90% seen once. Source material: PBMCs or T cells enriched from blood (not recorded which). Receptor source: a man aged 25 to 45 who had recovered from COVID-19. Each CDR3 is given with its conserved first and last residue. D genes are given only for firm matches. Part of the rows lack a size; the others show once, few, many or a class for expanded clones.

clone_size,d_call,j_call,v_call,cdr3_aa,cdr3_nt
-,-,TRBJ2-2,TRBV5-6,CASSFYPGELFF,TGTGCCAGCAGCTTTTATCCCGGGGAGCTGTTTTTT
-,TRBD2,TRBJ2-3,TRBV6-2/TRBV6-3,CASSYGLAGGPSSTDTQYF,TGTGCCAGCAGTTACGGTCTAGCGGGGGGGCCCTCTAGCACAGATACGCAGTATTTT
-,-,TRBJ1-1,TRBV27,CASSLGGQVGLKAFF,TGTGCCAGCAGTTTAGGCGGGCAAGTGGGCTTAAAAGCTTTCTTT
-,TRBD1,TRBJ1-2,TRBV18,CASSPSSGTVSYGYTF,TGTGCCAGCTCACCGTCCTCCGGGACAGTCAGCTATGGCTACACCTTC
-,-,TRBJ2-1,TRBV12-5,CASGETRGNEQFF,TGTGCTAGTGGGGAAACTCGGGGGAATGAGCAGTTCTTC
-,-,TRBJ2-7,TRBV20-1,CSAANRDEQYF,TGCAGTGCCGCAAACAGGGACGAGCAGTACTTC
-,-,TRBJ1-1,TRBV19,CASSIAFRQGMNTEAFF,TGTGCCAGTAGTATAGCCTTCCGACAAGGAATGAACACTGAAGCTTTCTTT
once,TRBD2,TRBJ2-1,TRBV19,CASKVAGGFDEQFF,TGTGCCAGTAAAGTGGCGGGGGGCTTCGATGAGCAGTTCTTC
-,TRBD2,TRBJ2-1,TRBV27,CASLGGGFHNEQFF,TGTGCCAGCCTGGGCGGGGGGTTCCACAATGAGCAGTTCTTC
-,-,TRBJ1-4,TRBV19,CASSLLGEKLFF,TGTGCCAGTAGTCTGTTGGGCGAAAAACTGTTTTTT
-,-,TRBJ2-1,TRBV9,CASSVGLAHNEQFF,TGTGCCAGCAGCGTAGGTCTAGCGCACAATGAGCAGTTCTTC
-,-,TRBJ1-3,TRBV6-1,CASSEPGSGNTIYF,TGTGCCAGCAGTGAACCGGGTTCAGGAAACACCATATATTTT
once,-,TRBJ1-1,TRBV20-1,CSAKVSGEAFF,TGCAGTGCTAAAGTATCAGGTGAAGCTTTCTTT
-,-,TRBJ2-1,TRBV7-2,CASSLRAGKVLGEQFF,TGTGCCAGCAGCTTACGGGCAGGGAAGGTCCTGGGTGAGCAGTTCTTC
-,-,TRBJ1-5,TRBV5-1,CASSLNQGSGQPQHF,TGCGCCAGCAGCTTGAACCAGGGCTCCGGTCAGCCCCAGCATTTT
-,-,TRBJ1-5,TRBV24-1,CATDRWNQPQHF,TGTGCCACCGACAGATGGAATCAGCCCCAGCATTTT
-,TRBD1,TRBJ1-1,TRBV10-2,CASSSGTANTEAFF,TGCGCCAGCAGCTCCGGGACAGCGAACACTGAAGCTTTCTTT
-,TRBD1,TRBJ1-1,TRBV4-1,CASSQLPTGGGSTEAFF,TGCGCCAGCAGCCAACTACCAACAGGGGGTGGCTCGACTGAAGCTTTCTTT
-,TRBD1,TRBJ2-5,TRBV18,CASSPYSRDRGPETQYF,TGTGCCAGCTCACCCTACTCCCGGGACAGGGGGCCGGAGACCCAGTACTTC
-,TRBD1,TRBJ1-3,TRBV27,CASRSTGSGNTIYF,TGTGCCAGCAGGTCGACAGGGTCTGGAAACACCATATATTTT
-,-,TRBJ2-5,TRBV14,CASSQDMTALETQYF,TGTGCCAGCAGCCAAGATATGACTGCTCTAGAGACCCAGTACTTC
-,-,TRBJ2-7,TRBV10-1,CASSQSSYEQYF,TGCGCCAGCTCACAGAGCTCCTACGAGCAGTACTTC
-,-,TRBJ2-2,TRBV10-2,CASSEGHTGELFF,TGCGCCAGCAGTGAGGGGCACACCGGGGAGCTGTTTTTT
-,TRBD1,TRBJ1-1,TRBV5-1,CASSWGQETEAFF,TGCGCCAGCAGCTGGGGACAGGAAACTGAAGCTTTCTTT
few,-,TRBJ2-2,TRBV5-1,CASSYGTQNTGELFF,TGCGCCAGCAGCTACGGGACACAGAACACCGGGGAGCTGTTTTTT
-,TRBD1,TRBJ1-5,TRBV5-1,CASSLGQGLNQPQHF,TGCGCCAGCAGCTTGGGACAGGGCTTGAATCAGCCCCAGCATTTT
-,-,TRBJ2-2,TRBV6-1,CASSEVGTPSGELFF,TGTGCCAGCAGTGAAGTTGGGACTCCATCCGGGGAGCTGTTTTTT
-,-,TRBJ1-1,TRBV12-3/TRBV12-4,CASSIGQNVVFF,TGTGCCAGCAGTATAGGACAGAATGTCGTTTTCTTT
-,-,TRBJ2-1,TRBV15,CATKTGLGSYNEQFF,TGTGCCACGAAAACAGGTCTCGGCTCCTACAATGAGCAGTTCTTC
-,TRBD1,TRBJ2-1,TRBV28,CASSPPGQYNEQFF,TGTGCCAGCAGTCCCCCGGGACAGTACAATGAGCAGTTCTTC
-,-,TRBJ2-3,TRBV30,CAWSILSADTQYF,TGTGCCTGGAGCATCCTAAGTGCGGATACGCAGTATTTT
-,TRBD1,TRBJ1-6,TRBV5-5,CASSATGTGGFSYNSPLHF,TGTGCCAGCAGCGCGACCGGGACAGGGGGCTTTTCCTATAATTCACCCCTCCACTTT
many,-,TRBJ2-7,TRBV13,CASSLGLGNEQYF,TGTGCCAGCAGCTTAGGCCTCGGTAACGAGCAGTACTTC
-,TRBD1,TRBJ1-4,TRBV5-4,CASSLTGGRNEKLFF,TGTGCCAGCAGTTTAACAGGGGGGAGAAATGAAAAACTGTTTTTT
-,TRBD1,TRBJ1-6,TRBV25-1,CASLQGSNSPLHF,TGTGCCAGCCTACAGGGGTCGAATTCACCCCTCCACTTT
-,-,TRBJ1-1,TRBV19,CASSTTGNTEAFF,TGTGCCAGTAGTACCACAGGGAACACTGAAGCTTTCTTT
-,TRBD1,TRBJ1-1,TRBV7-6,CASSPNRGIMNTEAFF,TGTGCCAGCAGCCCAAACAGGGGAATTATGAACACTGAAGCTTTCTTT
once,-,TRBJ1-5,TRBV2,CASRRDSNQPQHF,TGTGCCAGCAGGAGGGATAGCAATCAGCCCCAGCATTTT
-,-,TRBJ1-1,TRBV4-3,CASSQRQALNTEAFF,TGCGCCAGCAGCCAAAGACAGGCCCTGAACACTGAAGCTTTCTTT
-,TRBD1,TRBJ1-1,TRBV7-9,CASRKTTGGEDEAFF,TGTGCCAGCAGAAAAACCACAGGGGGCGAGGATGAAGCTTTCTTT
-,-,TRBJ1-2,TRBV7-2,CASRSGRGNYGYTF,TGTGCCAGCAGGTCCGGGCGGGGAAACTATGGCTACACCTTC
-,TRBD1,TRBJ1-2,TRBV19,CASSKGTVSTYGYTF,TGTGCCAGTAGTAAAGGGACAGTATCAACCTATGGCTACACCTTC
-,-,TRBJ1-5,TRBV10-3,CAISQENSNQPQHF,TGTGCCATCAGTCAGGAAAATAGCAATCAGCCCCAGCATTTT
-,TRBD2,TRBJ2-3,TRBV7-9,CASSLEVLAEEDTQYF,TGTGCCAGCAGCTTAGAGGTGCTAGCGGAGGAAGATACGCAGTATTTT
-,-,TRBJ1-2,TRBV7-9,CASSREVLGPYGYTF,TGTGCCAGCAGCCGGGAGGTATTGGGACCATATGGCTACACCTTC
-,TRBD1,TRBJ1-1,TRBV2,CASSSTGGANTEAFF,TGTGCCAGCAGTTCGACAGGGGGGGCGAACACTGAAGCTTTCTTT
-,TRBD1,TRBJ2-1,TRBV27,CASSLSTGGAYNEQFF,TGTGCCAGCAGTTTATCTACAGGGGGCGCATACAATGAGCAGTTCTTC
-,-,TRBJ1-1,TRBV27,CASSLFGTSNRAEAFF,TGTGCCAGCAGTTTATTTGGAACCTCAAACAGGGCTGAAGCTTTCTTT
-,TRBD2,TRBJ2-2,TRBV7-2,CASSLGLAGTGELFF,TGTGCCAGCAGCTTGGGACTAGCGGGGACCGGGGAGCTGTTTTTT
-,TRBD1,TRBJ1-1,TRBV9,CASSGTGKPEAFF,TGTGCCAGCAGCGGGACAGGGAAGCCTGAAGCTTTCTTT